Following are 32 T cell receptor beta chains from one sample sequenced in a study of CD8 T cells in Susac syndrome (dated by TCRdb to between 2017 and 2020). Library method: the immunoSEQ multiplex PCR assay. RNA was extracted using the RNeasy kit, and about 0.5 to 1 ug of the RNA was reverse transcribed with random hexamers. TCRdb passed the public sequencing reads through fastp at Q25 and MiXCR, retaining productive beta sequences. Rows are unified per CDR3 protein, each entry keeping the most common DNA and genes. Present in this sample are 300,000 to 350,000 distinct CDR3 sequences, around 92% of which were seen just once. The biggest ten clones account for around 0.07% of the sample. Sample: CD4+ T cells from PBMCs. These receptors came from a human donor with multiple sclerosis.

The chain carries TRBV20-1 and TRBJ2-1, with 10 bases lining up with TRBD2. Germline values: CDR1 DFQATT, CDR2 SNEGSKA (reference sequence). Germline trimming cut 0 bases from V and 0 bases from J; bases unmatched to any gene: 5. The CDR3 has 17 amino acids. CDR3 region: CSARDWLAGASYNEQFF. The CDR3 nucleotides read TGCAGTGCTAGAGATTGGCTAGCGGGAGCCTCCTACAATGAGCAGTTCTTC.

This clonotype appeared a single time. J is TRBJ1-4 and V is TRBV7-9; no reliable D call. Looked up from germline, CDR1 is SEHNR and CDR2 is FQNEAQ (reference sequence). The CDR3 runs to 12 residues. V was pared by 4 bases and J by 12 bases, with 12 bases between. CDR3 sequence reads: CASSSEGSQLFF. As DNA, the CDR3 is TGTGCCAGCAGCTCAGAGGGCAGCCAACTGTTTTTT. The full variable domain, completed using reference TRBV7-9 and TRBJ1-4, is DTGVSQNPRHKITKRGQNVTFRCDPISEHNRLYWYRQTLGQGPEFLTYFQNEAQLEKSRLLSDRFSAERPKGSFSTLEIQRTEQGDSAMYLCASSSEGSQLFFGSGTQLSVL.

The V and J genes are TRBV18 and TRBJ2-7; weak D call: TRBD2 (6 bases). This CDR3 comprises 15 residues. Trimming removed 2 bases from V and 3 bases from J, with 14 bases in between. Germline V gene lookup returns CDR1 KGHSH and CDR2 LQKENI. This CDR3 reads CASSPTGEKGYEQYF. The CDR3, as DNA: TGTGCCAGCTCACCAACGGGGGAGAAGGGCTACGAGCAGTACTTC.

This rearrangement joins TRBV7-9 to TRBJ1-2; D is unresolved. The CDR3 sequence is 18 residues long. V was clipped by 0 bases and J by 1 base, with 18 bases between them. The germline V gene has CDR1 SEHNR and CDR2 FQNEAQ (reference sequence). CDR3 loop: CASSLARTGFVHNYGYTF. The CDR3 coding sequence is TGTGCCAGCAGCTTAGCGAGAACCGGGTTCGTTCATAACTATGGCTACACCTTC. The entire variable domain, with the rest obtained from reference TRBV7-9 and TRBJ1-2, is as follows: DTGVSQNPRHKITKRGQNVTFRCDPISEHNRLYWYRQTLGQGPEFLTYFQNEAQLEKSRLLSDRFSAERPKGSFSTLEIQRTEQGDSAMYLCASSLARTGFVHNYGYTFGSGTRLTVV.

V is TRBV20-1 and J is TRBJ1-6, with D hard to call. The CDR3 sequence is 16 residues long. Germline V lookup: CDR1 DFQATT, CDR2 SNEGSKA (reference sequence). V dropped 0 bases and J dropped 0 bases, with 9 bases sitting between them. CDR3 region: CSARDSQSSYNSPLHF. The CDR3 bases are TGCAGTGCTAGAGATTCCCAGAGCTCCTATAATTCACCCCTCCACTTT.

The chain is built from TRBV29-1 and TRBJ1-4, with D perhaps matching TRBD1 (5 bases). Deletions cut 1 base from V and 13 bases from J, with 13 bases between. Germline-derived CDR1 and CDR2 are SQVTM and ANQGSEA. The CDR3 extends over 12 amino acids. In DNA form, the CDR3 reads TGCAGCGTTGAAGGCCTACCGGGACGACTGTTTTTT. Translated: CSVEGLPGRLFF.

J is TRBJ2-5 and V is TRBV19, with 8 bases aligning to TRBD2. CDR1 and CDR2 from the germline V gene are LNHDA and SQIVND (reference sequence). The CDR3 spans 14 residues. With V trimmed by 5 bases and J by 5 bases, 7 bases remained unmatched. The CDR3 region has the DNA TGTGCCAGTAGTCCTAGAGCGGGAGCGGAGACCCAGTACTTC. Translating it yields CASSPRAGAETQYF.

CDR3 sequence reads: CASSLKKGHLFNTGELFF. CDR3 coding DNA: TGTGCCAGCAGCCTCAAAAAGGGACACCTATTCAACACCGGGGAGCTGTTTTTT. This chain uses TRBV3-1 with TRBJ2-2; D is perhaps TRBD1 (6 bases). Trimming took 4 bases from V and 2 from J, leaving 20 bases between them. The germline CDR1 and CDR2 sequences are LGHDT and YNNKEL (reference sequence). The length of the CDR3 is 18 residues. Combining the CDR3 with reference TRBV3-1 and TRBJ2-2 gives the whole variable domain DTAVSQTPKYLVTQMGNDKSIKCEQNLGHDTMYWYKQDSKKFLKIMFSYNNKELIINETVPNRFSPKSPDKAHLNLHINSLELGDSAVYFCASSLKKGHLFNTGELFFGEGSRLTVL.

The chain is built from TRBV7-2 and TRBJ2-1, with TRBD2 matching 13 bases. This CDR3 spans 18 amino acids. Germline CDR1 is SGHTA and CDR2 is FQGNSA. Trimming removed 5 bases from V and 7 bases from J; junction bases left unmatched: 14. This CDR3 reads CASSLQGGLAGKRNEQFF. In nucleotides, the CDR3 is TGTGCCAGCAGCCTACAGGGGGGACTAGCGGGAAAAAGAAATGAGCAGTTCTTC. Full variable domain (missing parts from reference TRBV7-2 and TRBJ2-1): GAGVSQSPSNKVTEKGKDVELRCDPISGHTALYWYRQSLGQGLEFLIYFQGNSAPDKSGLPSDRFSAERTGGSVSTLTIQRTQQEDSAVYLCASSLQGGLAGKRNEQFFGPGTRLTVL.

The genes are TRBV29-1 and TRBJ1-2; the D gene is possibly TRBD1 (5 bases). Trimming pared 5 bases from V and 9 bases from J, leaving 16 bases between. There are 12 residues in the CDR3. Germline V gives CDR1 SQVTM, CDR2 ANQGSEA. The CDR3 here is CSVMGLGFRYTF. In DNA, the CDR3 is TGCAGCGTTATGGGACTGGGTTTTCGCTACACCTTC.

This sequence joins TRBV9 and TRBJ2-3; D gene unclear. CDR3 length equals 13 residues. V was trimmed by 0 bases and J by 5 bases, leaving 7 bases between them. Germline CDR1 and CDR2: SGDLS and YYNGEE. The DNA of the CDR3 is TGTGCCAGCAGCGTAGGGATAGTAGATACGCAGTATTTT. Residues: CASSVGIVDTQYF.

This sequence joins TRBV18 and TRBJ2-7; D might be TRBD2 (6 bases). The CDR3 is 15 residues long. The ends were cut back, 3 bases at V and 3 bases at J, with 15 bases in the middle. The V gene's germline CDR1 is KGHSH and CDR2 LQKENI. CDR3 sequence: CASSPPAGPGYEQYF. Here the CDR3 DNA reads TGTGCCAGCTCACCTCCGGCGGGACCAGGCTACGAGCAGTACTTC. Combining the CDR3 with reference TRBV18 and TRBJ2-7 gives the whole variable domain NAGVMQNPRHLVRRRGQEARLRCSPMKGHSHVYWYRQLPEEGLKFMVYLQKENIIDESGMPKERFSAEFPKEGPSILRIQQVVRGDSAAYFCASSPPAGPGYEQYFGPGTRLTVT.

The chain links TRBV19 to TRBJ2-5; TRBD2 agrees at 11 bases. The V and J ends lost 9 bases and 3 bases, in that order; junction bases with no gene match: 12. This CDR3 is 16 amino acids long. Per the germline V gene, CDR1 is LNHDA and CDR2 is SQIVND (reference sequence). The CDR3: CASPPSGLAVEETQYF. CDR3 nucleotides: TGTGCCAGCCCCCCTTCGGGACTAGCGGTAGAAGAGACCCAGTACTTC. The complete variable domain, with remaining parts taken from reference TRBV19 and TRBJ2-5, reads DGGITQSPKYLFRKEGQNVTLSCEQNLNHDAMYWYRQDPGQGLRLIYYSQIVNDFQKGDIAEGYSVSREKKESFPLTVTSAQKNPTAFYLCASPPSGLAVEETQYFGPGTRLLVL.

The V call is TRBV7-9, the J call TRBJ2-1; D might be TRBD1 (5 bases). The germline CDR1 and CDR2 sequences are SEHNR and FQNEAQ (reference sequence). Deletions cut 5 bases from V and 5 bases from J, with 16 bases between. The CDR3 contains 15 residues. DNA for the CDR3: TGTGCCAGCAGCGGAACTCTCAGGGCCCACAATGAGCAGTTCTTC. Protein: CASSGTLRAHNEQFF.

The chain joins TRBV5-1 to TRBJ1-1, with D unresolved. V gave up 5 bases and J gave up 2 bases, with 16 bases separating them. The V gene's germline CDR1 is SGHRS and CDR2 YFSETQ. The CDR3 loop spans 15 amino acids. CDR3 residues: CASSPVSRGNTEAFF. The CDR3 DNA sequence: TGCGCCAGCAGTCCCGTCTCTCGTGGAAACACTGAAGCTTTCTTT. The full variable domain, in which reference TRBV5-1 and TRBJ1-1 provide the parts outside the CDR3, is KAGVTQTPRYLIKTRGQQVTLSCSPISGHRSVSWYQQTPGQGLQFLFEYFSETQRNKGNFPGRFSGRQFSNSRSEMNVSTLELGDSALYLCASSPVSRGNTEAFFGQGTRLTVV.

This chain links TRBV12-3 or TRBV12-4 with TRBJ1-6; D call uncertain. Trimming shortened V by 2 bases and J by 8 bases, and 10 bases separated the two germline ends. There are 14 residues in the CDR3. For the CDR3, the DNA is TGTGCCAGCAGTTTAACCGGGCCCGATTCACCCCTCCACTTT. Amino acid sequence: CASSLTGPDSPLHF.

CDR3 residues: CASSLEGRGAPPADTQYF. As DNA, the CDR3 is TGTGCCAGCAGCTTAGAGGGTCGTGGGGCACCTCCGGCAGATACGCAGTATTTT. The chain is built from TRBV11-2 and TRBJ2-3, with D possibly matching TRBD1 (5 bases). The CDR3 is made up of 18 amino acids. Germline CDR1 and CDR2: SGHAT and FQNNGV. With 0 bases removed from V and 4 bases from J, the gap between germline ends came to 20 bases.

The chain recombines TRBV12-5 with TRBJ1-4; a weak D match, TRBD1 (5 bases). Deletions cut 6 bases from V and 7 bases from J, with 15 bases between. Germline CDR1 and CDR2: LGHNT and FRNRAP. The CDR3 is 14 residues long. The DNA for the CDR3 is TGTGCTAGTGGCCCCCGGTGGGGGGGTGAAAAACTGTTTTTT. Translation: CASGPRWGGEKLFF.

This chain uses TRBV5-1 with TRBJ2-1; 8 bases are shared with TRBD2. Germline assignment: CDR1 SGHRS and CDR2 YFSETQ. This CDR3 contains 15 residues. Trimming at V came to 2 bases and at J to 4 bases, leaving 5 bases not matched to a gene. CDR3 protein: CASSFGGAFYNEQFF. The CDR3 DNA follows: TGCGCCAGCAGCTTCGGGGGGGCCTTTTACAATGAGCAGTTCTTC. Filled out from reference TRBV5-1 and TRBJ2-1, the complete variable domain reads KAGVTQTPRYLIKTRGQQVTLSCSPISGHRSVSWYQQTPGQGLQFLFEYFSETQRNKGNFPGRFSGRQFSNSRSEMNVSTLELGDSALYLCASSFGGAFYNEQFFGPGTRLTVL.

V and J are TRBV5-1 and TRBJ2-1; TRBD2 aligns across 7 bases. Germline trimming cut 5 bases from V and 7 bases from J; bases unmatched to any gene: 9. The CDR3 consists of 14 residues. CDR1 is SGHRS and CDR2 is YFSETQ in the germline V gene. The CDR3 region has the DNA TGCGCCAGCAGTCGCGGGAGTCCTCGGAATGAGCAGTTCTTC. Its protein product is CASSRGSPRNEQFF.

The genes are TRBV30 and TRBJ2-7; the D gene is possibly TRBD2 (6 bases). This CDR3 contains 13 residues. V lost 2 bases to trimming and J lost 6 bases, with 14 bases between them. Per germline, CDR1 GTSNPN and CDR2 SVGIG (reference sequence). The CDR3 loop is CAWSPRGSGEQYF. CDR3 coding DNA: TGTGCCTGGAGTCCCCGGGGGTCAGGCGAGCAGTACTTC.

The chain recombines TRBV30 with TRBJ2-1; 14 bases are shared with TRBD2. Trimming took 1 base from V and 7 from J; bases not matched to a gene: 9. Germline V gene lookup returns CDR1 GTSNPN and CDR2 SVGIG (reference sequence). CDR3 length equals 17 residues. The CDR3 protein is CAWSARLAGGPGNEQFF. In DNA form, the CDR3 reads TGTGCCTGGAGTGCTCGACTAGCGGGAGGGCCGGGGAATGAGCAGTTCTTC.

The J gene is TRBJ2-3, the V gene TRBV1. TRBV1 constitutes a pseudogene. The CDR3 has 14 amino acids. This chain's CDR3 is CTSSQGSIWNTQYF. The CDR3 DNA is TGCACCAGCAGCCAAGGTTCTATTTGGAATACGCAGTATTTT.

This rearrangement joins TRBV5-6 to TRBJ2-3; D gene uncertain. Per germline, CDR1 SGHDT and CDR2 YYEEEE. V shed 3 bases and J shed 6 bases, with 14 bases lying between them. The CDR3 consists of 14 residues. The chain's CDR3 is CASSWELLGDTQYF. The CDR3 DNA reads TGTGCCAGCAGCTGGGAACTCCTGGGGGATACGCAGTATTTT.

The V and J genes are TRBV30 and TRBJ2-5; 9 nucleotides match TRBD1. The J segment lost 4 bases and the V segment lost 0 bases, leaving 3 bases of the junction unmatched. The CDR3 spans 14 residues. Germline CDR1 and CDR2: GTSNPN and SVGIG (reference sequence). The CDR3 reads CAWSVYRGPETQYF. The CDR3 DNA reads as TGTGCCTGGAGTGTATACAGGGGGCCAGAGACCCAGTACTTC.

The CDR3 DNA follows: TGTGCCAGCAGCGGAACAGCGGGGGTCCGCCAAGAGACCCAGTACTTC. As protein: CASSGTAGVRQETQYF. This chain joins TRBV9 and TRBJ2-5, with 8 bases that match TRBD2. The CDR3 has 16 amino acids. Germline trimming cut 3 bases from V and 1 base from J; bases unmatched to any gene: 8. Germline values: CDR1 SGDLS, CDR2 YYNGEE. The variable domain in full, with the rest retrieved from reference TRBV9 and TRBJ2-5, is DSGVTQTPKHLITATGQRVTLRCSPRSGDLSVYWYQQSLDQGLQFLIQYYNGEERAKGNILERFSAQQFPDLHSELNLSSLELGDSALYFCASSGTAGVRQETQYFGPGTRLLVL.

This chain joins TRBV11-3 and TRBJ2-1, with a tentative D call TRBD2 (6 bases). CDR3 size: 14 residues. Trimming pared 5 bases from V and 1 base from J, leaving 9 bases between. From germline, CDR1 is SGHNT and CDR2 YENEEA. The CDR3 spells CASSVRDSYNEQFF. In nucleotides, the CDR3 is TGTGCCAGCAGCGTGCGGGATTCCTACAATGAGCAGTTCTTC.

The gene calls are TRBV29-1 and TRBJ1-5, with TRBD1 matching 7 bases. Trimming cost V 7 bases and J 7 bases; bases outside gene matches: 7. The CDR3 is 12 residues long. CDR1 and CDR2 from the germline V gene are SQVTM and ANQGSEA. The CDR3 sequence is CSAQGMGQPQHF. The CDR3 DNA follows: TGCAGCGCACAGGGGATGGGACAGCCCCAGCATTTT.

This sequence joins TRBV7-9 and TRBJ2-3; D is possibly TRBD1 (6 bases). CDR1 and CDR2 from the germline V gene are SEHNR and FQNEAQ (reference sequence). V gave up 1 base and J gave up 2 bases, with 13 bases separating them. The CDR3 has 16 residues. The CDR3 reads CASSLGRGGITDTQYF. In nucleotides, the CDR3 is TGTGCCAGCAGCTTAGGCAGGGGCGGTATCACAGATACGCAGTATTTT.

The chain carries TRBV6-2 or TRBV6-3 and TRBJ1-1, with D hard to call. Germline V gene data show CDR1 as MNHEY and CDR2 as SVGEGT. V was pared by 8 bases and J by 0 bases, with 19 bases between. The CDR3 contains 16 residues. CDR3 in amino acids: CASSAMRTEMNTEAFF. The DNA of the CDR3 is TGTGCCAGCTCCGCTATGCGGACGGAGATGAACACTGAAGCTTTCTTT.

The DNA of the CDR3 is TGCAGCGTCCACCCTCGCTCAGCGGGAGGGCTCTCGTACCAAGAGACCCAGTACTTC. This encodes CSVHPRSAGGLSYQETQYF. This sequence joins TRBV20-1 and TRBJ2-5; TRBD2 matches at 10 bases. CDR1 is DFQATT, CDR2 SNEGSKA, per germline (reference sequence). The CDR3 has 19 residues.

The V gene is TRBV7-2, the J gene TRBJ1-4, with a possible D match to TRBD1 (5 bases). The germline gives CDR1 SGHTA, CDR2 FQGNSA. V shed 8 bases and J shed 4 bases, with 14 bases lying between them. This CDR3 has 14 amino acids. The chain's CDR3 is CASARGRNNEKLFF. As DNA, the CDR3 is TGTGCCAGCGCGAGGGGACGGAATAATGAAAAACTGTTTTTT.